This T cell receptor beta chain comes out of a study of beta chain features in type 1 diabetes. Points from the study as a whole: Shorter TCRB CDR3s, moderately but significantly so, marked every one of the four CD4+ subsets in Type 1 diabetes patients.

Sequenced material consisted of expressed TCRB transcripts (all of the isolated RNA was reverse transcribed). Clones were sequenced by immunoSEQ multiplex PCR, and TCRdb holds only the in-frame ones, with some missing. This table holds around 130,000 clones, 7% to 10% found once. As for this clone: Its antigen is currently unknown.

The CDR3 totals 15 residues. Losses at the gene ends were 4 bases for V and 8 bases for J; bases not matched to a gene: 9. The V gene's germline CDR1 is KGHSH and CDR2 LQKENI. Material for sequencing was central memory CD4+ T cells from blood. This sequence originates from a man aged 25 to 45 with type 1 diabetes. The chain recombines TRBV18 with TRBJ1-4; 8 bases line up with TRBD1. CDR3 in amino acids: CASSLQQGVDEKLFF. CDR3 sequence (DNA): TGTGCCAGCTCACTTCAACAGGGGGTGGACGAAAAACTGTTTTTT. The whole variable domain, filled in from reference TRBV18 and TRBJ1-4, reads NAGVMQNPRHLVRRRGQEARLRCSPMKGHSHVYWYRQLPEEGLKFMVYLQKENIIDESGMPKERFSAEFPKEGPSILRIQQVVRGDSAAYFCASSLQQGVDEKLFFGSGTQLSVL.